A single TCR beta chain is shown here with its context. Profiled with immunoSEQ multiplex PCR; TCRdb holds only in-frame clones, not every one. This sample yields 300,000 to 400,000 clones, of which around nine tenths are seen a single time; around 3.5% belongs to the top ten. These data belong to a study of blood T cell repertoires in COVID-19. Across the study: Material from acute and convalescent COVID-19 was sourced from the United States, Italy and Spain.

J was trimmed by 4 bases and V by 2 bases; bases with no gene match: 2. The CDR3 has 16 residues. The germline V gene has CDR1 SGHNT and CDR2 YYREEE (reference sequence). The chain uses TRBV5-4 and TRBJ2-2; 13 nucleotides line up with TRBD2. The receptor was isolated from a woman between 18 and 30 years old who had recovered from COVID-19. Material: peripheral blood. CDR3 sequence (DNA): TGTGCCAGCAGCTTAAGGACTAGCGGGGGCACCGGGGAGCTGTTTTTT. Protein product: CASSLRTSGGTGELFF.